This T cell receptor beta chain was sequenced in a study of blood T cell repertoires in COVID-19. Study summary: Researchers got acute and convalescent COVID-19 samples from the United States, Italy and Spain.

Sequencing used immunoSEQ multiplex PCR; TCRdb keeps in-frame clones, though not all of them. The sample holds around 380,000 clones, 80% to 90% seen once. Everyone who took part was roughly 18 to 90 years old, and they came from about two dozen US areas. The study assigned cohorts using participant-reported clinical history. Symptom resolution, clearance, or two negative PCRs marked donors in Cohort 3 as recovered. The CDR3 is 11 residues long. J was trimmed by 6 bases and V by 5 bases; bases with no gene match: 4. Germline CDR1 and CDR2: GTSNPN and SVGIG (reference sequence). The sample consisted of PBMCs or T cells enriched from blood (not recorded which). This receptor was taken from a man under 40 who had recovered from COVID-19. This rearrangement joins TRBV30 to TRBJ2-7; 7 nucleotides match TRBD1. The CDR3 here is CAWGQVGEQYF. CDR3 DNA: TGTGCCTGGGGACAGGTCGGCGAGCAGTACTTC.